Included here is one TCR beta chain sequence, with context. Its antigen is currently unknown. A clone one base away is much larger, so this may be a read error. Germline CDR1 reads MNHEY; CDR2 reads SVGEGT. The J segment lost 15 bases and the V segment lost 6 bases, leaving 7 bases of the junction unmatched. The CDR3 loop spans 11 amino acids. The sample is drawn from a study of response to subunit inactivated influenza vaccine. Study-wide points: Each seasonal influenza vaccination, the authors suggested, recruits few new T cells.

Each CDR3 protein is one row after TCRdb ran MiXCR on the RT-PCR reads. The repertoire holds about 520,000 distinct CDR3 sequences, with roughly 11% as singletons. This clonotype originated in a man aged 50 to 59 who received an inactivated influenza vaccine. The starting material was PBMCs from blood, obtained roughly 46 days after vaccination. The chain has TRBV6-2 or TRBV6-3 and TRBJ2-1; 8 nucleotides agree with TRBD2. CDR3 in DNA: TGTGCCAGCAGCCAGACTAGCGTACTGTTCTTC. As protein: CASSQTSVLFF.